This T cell receptor (beta chain) was sequenced during a study of blood T cell repertoires in COVID-19 (dated by TCRdb to between 2020 and 2021). Looking at the study overall: Collaborator samples came from the United States, Italy and Spain and covered acute and convalescent phases of COVID-19. A de-identified subject ID, COVID-19 status, age in years and sex were almost always included in the sample metadata. The prospective study material was composed of cDNA or gDNA derived from T cells, B-cell-depleted T cells, or PBMCs. The repertoires were released in a freely available public database meant as a resource for research on the immune response to SARS-CoV-2. The dataset comprised deeply sampled blood TCRbeta repertoires from subjects exposed to, actively infected with, or recovered from COVID-19. Samples came from the ongoing ImmuneRACE study (first 160 participants) plus 1,254 subjects from 6 global collaborators. Where available, HLA class I and class II types were taken from metadata supplied by the sample provider and were not determined by assay-based typing.

Points on this clone: Its target antigen remains unknown. No base quality information exists; no much larger clone differs at one position.

Trimmed from V: 5 bases; trimmed from J: 8 bases; junction bases lacking a gene match: 11. From a lookup of the germline V gene (reference sequence), CDR1 and CDR2 are MNHEY and SMNVEV. From cysteine to phenylalanine, the CDR3 is 17 amino acids long. The sequence is cut down to CDR3 DNA, 51 bases in frame from base 1. The collaborating institutions used their own protocols to collect whole blood in K2EDTA tubes. Collaborator samples were shipped for TCRbeta analysis as frozen whole blood, isolated PBMCs, or DNA extracted from either sample type. TCRbeta CDR3 regions were amplified from genomic DNA by means of the immunoSEQ Assay, a bias-controlled multiplex PCR. Regarding the original processing steps: The number of nucleated cells in each sample was estimated by amplification of reference gene primers within the assay. Sequence reads were collapsed and filtered to measure the absolute abundance of every unique TCRbeta CDR3 rearrangement. Productive Simpson clonality was computed per sample as the square root of Simpson's diversity index over productive rearrangements. TCRdb took this table from immuneACCESS and kept in-frame rearrangements with V and J called. Such tables lack part of the clones; where checked against another copy, unresolved V genes explain under half of the gap, and the rest is unexplained. V, J and clone size derive from that table, while D and trimming were established from the DNA sequence. This sample lists fewer than 100,000 clones; 80% to 90% were detected once. Over 35% of the sample rests with the top ten.

Here is what the overall study found, with its caveats: The amount of clinical and demographic metadata varied by source and participant and was provided uncurated.

The chain was built from TRBV27 and TRBJ2-3, with 15 middle bases fitting TRBD2. Input material: peripheral blood. The sequence was obtained from a human donor in a cohort sampled during active COVID-19. The CDR3 in this case is CASSTRTSGRAFGTQYF. The nucleotide sequence is TGTGCCAGCAGTACTAGGACTAGCGGGAGGGCCTTCGGTACGCAGTATTTT.